The 14 T cell receptor beta chains below were found in one sample sequenced in a study of cytomegalovirus exposure and HLA in healthy donors. With 60 Vbeta and 13 Jbeta primers, the PCR was carried out. Repertoires were generated with immunoSEQ multiplex PCR, while TCRdb's copy carries only in-frame clones and drops some. Among about 160,000 clones, 70% to 90% were seen once, and the ten largest hold more than 2%. Sequencing used PBMCs. Every receptor here comes from a man younger than 35 in good health and CMV-seropositive.

This rearrangement joins TRBV10-3 to TRBJ2-6; 8 nucleotides line up with TRBD1. The CDR3 contains 19 residues. The germline CDR1 and CDR2 sequences are ENHRY and SYGVKD. V gave up 4 bases and J gave up 1 base; unmatched junction bases: 12. CDR3 loop: CAISGGTWTGSSGANVLTF. The CDR3 DNA reads TGTGCCATCAGTGGGGGAACTTGGACAGGGTCTTCTGGGGCCAACGTCCTGACTTTC.

The chain has TRBV10-3 and TRBJ1-3; D not resolved. In germline, CDR1 is ENHRY, CDR2 SYGVKD. Trimming stripped 8 bases from V and 0 bases from J, with 14 bases between. This CDR3 region has 15 residues. The CDR3 sequence: CAIAAAGSSGNTIYF. The DNA for the CDR3 is TGTGCCATCGCGGCCGCCGGGTCCTCTGGAAACACCATATATTTT.

To note about this clone: A read error may account for a junction end that differs from germline. This chain connects TRBV7-9 to TRBJ1-2, with D unresolved. CDR1 is SEHNR and CDR2 is FQNEAQ in the germline V gene (reference sequence). The CDR3 length is 14 residues. The CDR3 spells CSSSLEPADYGYTF. The CDR3 DNA sequence: TGTTCCAGCAGCTTAGAGCCAGCGGACTATGGCTACACCTTC.

The V call is TRBV4-3, the J call TRBJ1-1, with TRBD1 matching over 8 bases. This CDR3 is 15 amino acids long. Germline lookup yields CDR1 LGHNA and CDR2 YSLEER. The V and J ends lost 0 bases and 3 bases, in that order; junction bases with no gene match: 3. CDR3 region: CASSQDSDRDTEAFF. The CDR3, as DNA: TGCGCCAGCAGCCAAGATTCGGACAGGGACACTGAAGCTTTCTTT.

The chain uses TRBV30 and TRBJ1-2, with D unclear. CDR3 size: 13 residues. V was cut by 2 bases and J by 2 bases, with 9 bases left in between. Germline V gives CDR1 GTSNPN, CDR2 SVGIG (reference sequence). The CDR3 sequence is CAWSPYANYGYTF. The CDR3, as DNA: TGTGCCTGGAGTCCCTATGCGAACTATGGCTACACCTTC.

The chain combines TRBV6-6 with TRBJ1-4; 10 nucleotides agree with TRBD1. The CDR3 covers 16 residues. V gave up 6 bases and J gave up 4 bases; unmatched junction bases: 8. The germline CDR1 and CDR2 sequences are MNHNY and SVGAGI (reference sequence). CDR3 residues: CASSSDRGQVNEKLFF. CDR3 nucleotide sequence: TGTGCCAGCAGCTCCGACAGGGGGCAGGTTAATGAAAAACTGTTTTTT.

As for this clone: A junction end diverges from the germline sequence, so it may reflect a read error. The rearrangement links TRBV2 to TRBJ2-6; TRBD1 might be the D (5 bases). The CDR3 contains 19 residues. Germline assignment: CDR1 SNHLY and CDR2 FYNNEI. The CDR3 DNA follows: TGTGCCAGCAATTGGGATTTACAGCGATCCAACTCTGGGGCCAACGGCCTGACTTTC. This translates into CASNWDLQRSNSGANGLTF. The full variable domain, completed using reference TRBV2 and TRBJ2-6, is EPEVTQTPSHQVTQMGQEVILRCVPISNHLYFYWYRQILGQKVEFLVSFYNNEISEKSEIFDDQFSVERPDGSNFTLKIRSTKLEDSAMYFCASNWDLQRSNSGANGLTFGAGSRLTVL.

Remarks on this clone: Germline and junction disagree at one end, which may indicate a read error. This chain links TRBV9 with TRBJ2-6; weak D call: TRBD1 (6 bases). The CDR3 totals 16 residues. Germline CDR1 is SGDLS and CDR2 is YYNGEE. CDR3 sequence reads: CASSVATGLGANGLTF. For the CDR3, the DNA is TGTGCCAGCAGCGTAGCAACAGGGCTCGGGGCCAACGGCCTGACTTTC.

The CDR3: CASSNTNRAYYGYTF. For the CDR3, the DNA is TGTGCCAGCAGTAACACGAACAGGGCTTACTATGGCTACACCTTC. V and J are TRBV6-5 and TRBJ1-2, with D possibly TRBD1 on 6 matching bases. The CDR3 consists of 15 residues. From germline, CDR1 is MNHEY and CDR2 SVGAGI. V gave up 5 bases and J gave up 3 bases, with 16 bases separating them.

The CDR3 sequence is CATSRVRDRATEQYF. The DNA of the CDR3 is TGTGCCACCAGCAGAGTTCGGGACAGGGCCACCGAGCAGTACTTC. The V gene is TRBV15, the J gene TRBJ2-7, with 9 bases identical to TRBD1. Germline-derived CDR1 and CDR2 are LNHNV and YYDKDF (reference sequence). After removal of 1 base from V and 6 bases from J, the junction contained 7 bases not matched to a gene. CDR3 length: 15 amino acids.

This chain uses TRBV2 with TRBJ1-4; D might be TRBD1 (5 bases). The length of the CDR3 is 14 residues. The V end lost 7 bases, the J end lost 4 bases, and 13 bases lay between the germline ends. Germline-derived CDR1 and CDR2 are SNHLY and FYNNEI. The CDR3 loop reads CASKPGLLNEKLFF. The CDR3 DNA follows: TGTGCCAGCAAGCCGGGACTTCTTAATGAAAAACTGTTTTTT. Using reference TRBV2 and TRBJ1-4 for the parts outside the CDR3, the full variable domain is EPEVTQTPSHQVTQMGQEVILRCVPISNHLYFYWYRQILGQKVEFLVSFYNNEISEKSEIFDDQFSVERPDGSNFTLKIRSTKLEDSAMYFCASKPGLLNEKLFFGSGTQLSVL.

This chain links TRBV7-9 with TRBJ2-6; D might be TRBD2 (5 bases). V dropped 3 bases and J dropped 0 bases, with 9 bases sitting between them. Germline V CDR1 and CDR2: SEHNR, FQNEAQ (reference sequence). CDR3 length equals 16 residues. CDR3 sequence: CASSLEAVSGANVLTF. CDR3 coding DNA: TGTGCCAGCAGCTTGGAGGCAGTCTCTGGGGCCAACGTCCTGACTTTC.

The J gene is TRBJ2-7, the V gene TRBV4-2; D is possibly TRBD1 (5 bases). This CDR3 is 15 amino acids long. In germline, CDR1 is LGHNA, CDR2 YNFKEQ. With 3 bases removed from V and 0 bases from J, the gap between germline ends came to 12 bases. This chain's CDR3 is CASSQAGINSYEQYF. The CDR3 DNA reads TGTGCCAGCAGCCAGGCAGGGATAAACTCCTACGAGCAGTACTTC.

V and J are TRBV7-2 and TRBJ2-1; 9 positions match TRBD1. CDR1 is SGHTA, CDR2 FQGNSA, per germline. The CDR3 extends over 16 amino acids. V trimming: 5 bases; J trimming: 7 bases; junction bases outside the gene matches: 12. CDR3 in amino acids: CASSEGGQGTMNEQFF. For the CDR3, the DNA is TGTGCCAGCAGCGAAGGAGGACAGGGGACGATGAATGAGCAGTTCTTC.